The clone carrying this TCR beta chain was seen ten or more times. Time point specified: newly diagnosed GD, antithyroid drugs for less than 3 months. Generation of the TCR library employed RNA extracted from PBMCs. In each case, Graves' disease was diagnosed per American Thyroid Association guidelines. This sample stems from a study of regulatory T cells in long-lasting Graves disease. Study overall: Graves' cases, newly diagnosed, had used antithyroid drugs under 3 months.

Germline V gene sequence: CDR1 SNHLY, CDR2 FYNNEI. CDR3 size: 13 residues. The TCR beta library used iRepertoire HTBI primers with Arm-PCR amplification of CDR3. In the authors' workflow: Sequenced samples collectively carried 55 to 80 TRBV and 14 TRBJ segments. TCRdb re-analysed the multiplex PCR reads in MiXCR, keeping a single row per CDR3 protein. The V and J calls and clone size come from TCRdb's table, not from the authors' own analysis. The table shows some 460,000 distinct CDR3 sequences, with about a sixth occurring only once. This same sample was also taken into another study, of T cells in Graves' hyperthyroidism and ophthalmopathy. Per that paper: HTBI primers were used for first-round RT-PCR of the TCR CDR3.

This sample comprised peripheral blood mononuclear cells (PBMCs), obtained at new diagnosis, from a patient treated with antithyroid drugs. This sequence joins TRBV2 and TRBJ2-1, with D uncertain. This TCR was recovered from a man aged 40-49 years with Graves disease. CDR3 in DNA: TGTGCTGGCAGGCCCAGCTCCTACAATGAGCAGTTCTTC. Amino acids: CAGRPSSYNEQFF.